This T cell receptor (beta chain) emerged from a study of Graves' ophthalmopathy and Graves' hyperthyroidism. Overall study findings and caveats: Most thyroid clonotypes expanded beyond 0.001 frequency were also found in blood.

This CDR3 contains 13 residues. Germline loops: CDR1 MNHEY, CDR2 SVGEGT. The V end lost 6 bases, the J end lost 2 bases, and 10 bases lay between the germline ends. This clonotype was picked up many times. Its antigen is undetermined. Investigators amplified TCR beta CDR3 regions from RNA transcripts. Scientists carried out first-round RT-PCR using HTBI primers and then a second-round multiplex PCR. TCRdb analysed the multiplex PCR reads with MiXCR anew, one entry per CDR3 protein. The sample contains some 360,000 distinct CDR3 sequences, roughly a sixth of which appear only once. This sequence joins TRBV6-2 or TRBV6-3 and TRBJ2-5; D unresolved. The TCR comes from an adult woman with stable Graves' hyperthyroidism. The sequencing sample was made of peripheral blood. The CDR3 loop is CASSPRYQETQYF. As DNA, the CDR3 is TGTGCCAGCAGCCCGCGCTATCAAGAGACCCAGTACTTC.